This TCR beta chain was found in a study of graft-versus-host responses after intestinal transplantation. Only in-frame clones appear in the TCRdb table, and some are missing; sequencing was by immunoSEQ multiplex PCR. The sample gives 15,000 to 20,000 clones, 80% of which show up once; 18% is in the top ten. Lymphocytes from graft epithelium and lamina propria were isolated. Germline loops: CDR1 MDHEN, CDR2 SYDVKM. CDR3 length equals 18 residues. Trimming took 4 bases from V and 0 from J; bases not matched to a gene: 14. This specimen was ileum tissue, taken 95 to 110 days after intestinal transplant. The clonotype was recovered from a human patient who received an intestinal transplant, so some T cells may come from the graft donor. The V and J genes are TRBV28 and TRBJ1-2; 7 nucleotides agree with TRBD1. The CDR3 coding sequence is TGTGCCAGCAGTTGCTCAGGGGGTCGAGGGGAAGCTAACTATGGCTACACCTTC. Translation gives CASSCSGGRGEANYGYTF.